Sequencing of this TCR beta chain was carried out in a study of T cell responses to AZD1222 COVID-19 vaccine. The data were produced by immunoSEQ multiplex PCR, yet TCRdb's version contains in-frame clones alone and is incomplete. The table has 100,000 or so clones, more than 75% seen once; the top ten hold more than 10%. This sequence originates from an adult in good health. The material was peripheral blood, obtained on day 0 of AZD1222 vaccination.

The CDR3 region has the DNA TGTGCCAGCAGCTTCTCCGGGACTAGCGGGAGTGGGTCCAAAAACATTCAGTACTTC. Protein: CASSFSGTSGSGSKNIQYF. This chain uses TRBV7-3 with TRBJ2-4, with TRBD2 identical over 14 bases. The CDR3 totals 19 residues. Germline values: CDR1 SGHTA, CDR2 FQGTGA. V trimming: 3 bases; J trimming: 2 bases; junction bases outside the gene matches: 9.